What follows are 20 T cell receptor beta chains derived from one specimen sequenced in a study of T cell responses to AZD1222 COVID-19 vaccine. TCRdb keeps only in-frame clones here, not all; method: immunoSEQ multiplex PCR. The sample holds 90,000 to 130,000 clones, 84% seen once. Sample: peripheral blood, taken on day 0 of AZD1222 vaccination. The receptors originated from an adult in good health.

The CDR3 sequence: CASSYSITGGGYEQYF. The CDR3, as DNA: TGTGCCAGCAGTTACTCGATTACAGGGGGCGGCTACGAGCAGTACTTC. The genes are TRBV6-5 and TRBJ2-7, with TRBD1 identical over 9 bases. This CDR3 is built from 16 residues. CDR1 is MNHEY, CDR2 SVGAGI, per germline. Germline trimming cut 0 bases from V and 3 bases from J; bases unmatched to any gene: 6.

The chain links TRBV10-3 to TRBJ2-3, with TRBD2 identical over 10 bases. This CDR3 is built from 13 residues. Germline CDR1 and CDR2: ENHRY and SYGVKD. V dropped 3 bases and J dropped 9; count of bases not matched to a gene: 3. The CDR3 region is CAISDGLAATQYF. The CDR3 DNA sequence: TGTGCCATCAGTGATGGACTAGCGGCAACGCAGTATTTT.

The chain combines TRBV5-1 with TRBJ1-2; D is perhaps TRBD1 (5 bases). CDR3 length: 13 residues. The germline gives CDR1 SGHRS, CDR2 YFSETQ. With 4 bases removed from V and 5 bases from J, the gap between germline ends came to 12 bases. The CDR3 nucleotides are TGCGCCAGCAGCACCCAGGGAGATTATGGCTACACCTTC. Its protein product is CASSTQGDYGYTF.

The rearrangement uses TRBV6-6 and TRBJ2-5; maybe TRBD1 (5 bases). This CDR3 has 15 residues. Germline-derived CDR1 and CDR2 are MNHNY and SVGAGI (reference sequence). The V and J ends lost 6 bases and 2 bases respectively, with 16 bases between them. This chain's CDR3 is CASRSRQGPQETQYF. The CDR3 DNA reads TGTGCCAGCAGATCCAGGCAGGGCCCTCAAGAGACCCAGTACTTC.

The V and J genes are TRBV7-8 and TRBJ1-4, with D hard to call. CDR1 SGHVS and CDR2 FQNEAQ come from the germline V gene. The length of the CDR3 is 15 residues. V lost 0 bases and J lost 1, with 6 bases in between. The CDR3 reads CASSLARGTNEKLFF. The CDR3 region has the DNA TGTGCCAGCAGCTTAGCGCGGGGAACTAATGAAAAACTGTTTTTT.

This clone showed up just once. The DNA for the CDR3 is TGTGCCAGCAGCTTACTGGGGGGACGGAGAGAGACCCAGTACTTC. Protein product: CASSLLGGRRETQYF. This chain links TRBV7-6 with TRBJ2-5; D is perhaps TRBD2 (6 bases). V was trimmed by 2 bases and J by 4 bases, leaving 14 bases between them. This CDR3 is 15 amino acids long. CDR1 and CDR2 from the germline V gene are SGHVS and FNYEAQ.

This sequence joins TRBV6-5 and TRBJ1-1; tentative D call: TRBD1 (5 bases). The CDR3 contains 13 residues. The V gene lost 3 bases and the J gene lost 3 bases, with 8 bases spanning the gap. Per the germline V gene, CDR1 is MNHEY and CDR2 is SVGAGI. The CDR3 sequence: CASSYRGDTEAFF. The CDR3 nucleotides read TGTGCCAGCAGTTATCGAGGGGACACTGAAGCTTTCTTT.

The J gene is TRBJ1-1, the V gene TRBV19; no definite D call. Germline assignment: CDR1 LNHDA and CDR2 SQIVND (reference sequence). This CDR3 spans 13 amino acids. V lost 8 bases, J lost 0 bases, and 10 bases lay in between. The CDR3 region is CASGGRLNTEAFF. As DNA, the CDR3 is TGTGCCAGTGGAGGACGTTTGAACACTGAAGCTTTCTTT.

The chain carries TRBV6-5 and TRBJ2-7; 8 nucleotides match TRBD2. The CDR3 is 16 amino acids. CDR1 is MNHEY and CDR2 is SVGAGI in the germline V gene. Losses at the gene ends were 0 bases for V and 2 bases for J; bases not matched to a gene: 6. The CDR3 coding sequence is TGTGCCAGCAGTTACTCGTTCGGGACTAGTCCCTACGAGCAGTACTTC. It encodes CASSYSFGTSPYEQYF.

V usage is TRBV11-2 and J usage is TRBJ1-6, with TRBD1 matching over 7 bases. V dropped 5 bases and J dropped 7; count of bases not matched to a gene: 5. This CDR3 region has 14 residues. The germline V gene has CDR1 SGHAT and CDR2 FQNNGV. The CDR3 nucleotides are TGTGCCAGCAGCCGGGGACAGAGAAATTCACCCCTCCACTTT. It yields the protein CASSRGQRNSPLHF.

CDR3 amino acids: CASSFLPGVNDEQYF. The CDR3 nucleotides read TGCGCCAGCAGCTTTTTGCCAGGGGTAAACGACGAGCAGTACTTC. The chain carries TRBV5-1 and TRBJ2-7; possible D gene TRBD1, 6 bases. V was pared by 2 bases and J by 5 bases, with 17 bases between. The CDR3 has 15 amino acids. Per the germline V gene, CDR1 is SGHRS and CDR2 is YFSETQ.

The chain joins TRBV10-3 to TRBJ2-7; TRBD1 or TRBD2 may be the D gene (8 bases each). From germline, CDR1 is ENHRY and CDR2 SYGVKD. The V and J ends lost 11 bases and 5 bases respectively, with 22 bases between them. The length of the CDR3 is 14 residues. CDR3 loop: CASRGGQDVHEQYF. The CDR3 DNA follows: TGTGCCTCCCGGGGGGGACAGGATGTACACGAGCAGTACTTC.

The chain links TRBV5-1 to TRBJ1-1; TRBD1 agrees at 10 bases. Per germline, CDR1 SGHRS and CDR2 YFSETQ. With V trimmed by 2 bases and J by 0 bases, 10 bases remained unmatched. The CDR3 has 18 amino acids. The CDR3, as DNA: TGCGCCAGCAGCTTTAACGGACAGGGGGTTGGAATGAACACTGAAGCTTTCTTT. Translating gives CASSFNGQGVGMNTEAFF.

This clone was observed a single time. V and J are TRBV5-1 and TRBJ1-1; D call uncertain. V was shortened by 0 bases and J by 3 bases, with 9 bases between the two germline ends. This CDR3 spans 14 amino acids. Germline CDR1 reads SGHRS; CDR2 reads YFSETQ. This CDR3 reads CASSLGRRDTEAFF. The CDR3, as DNA: TGCGCCAGCAGCTTGGGCCGACGGGACACTGAAGCTTTCTTT.

This clone occurred once. The chain has TRBV2 and TRBJ1-2, with D maybe TRBD1 (5 bases). V was cut by 3 bases and J by 4 bases, with 9 bases left in between. The CDR3 length is 13 residues. Germline CDR1 is SNHLY and CDR2 is FYNNEI. The CDR3 DNA is TGTGCCAGCAGTGAGGGACGGCCCTATGGCTACACCTTC. It is translated as CASSEGRPYGYTF.

V is TRBV5-1 and J is TRBJ1-3, with D unresolved. The CDR3 runs to 15 residues. Germline CDR1 reads SGHRS; CDR2 reads YFSETQ. Trimming pared 1 base from V and 0 bases from J, leaving 8 bases between. The DNA of the CDR3 is TGCGCCAGCAGCTTGTCCTCGAGCTCTGGAAACACCATATATTTT. Translation: CASSLSSSSGNTIYF.

This clone was observed once. This rearrangement joins TRBV7-2 to TRBJ2-7; 14 bases agree with TRBD2. CDR3 size: 15 residues. The V segment lost 3 bases and the J segment 4 bases; nucleotides outside the gene matches: 2. Germline V CDR1 and CDR2: SGHTA, FQGNSA. CDR3 protein: CASSLGTSGSYEQYF. CDR3 DNA: TGTGCCAGCAGCTTGGGGACTAGCGGGAGTTACGAGCAGTACTTC.

The CDR3 region is CASSVLSSGNTIYF. CDR3 DNA: TGTGCCAGCAGTGTGTTGAGCTCTGGAAACACCATATATTTT. The rearrangement uses TRBV2 and TRBJ1-3, with D hard to call. Germline CDR1 SNHLY, CDR2 FYNNEI. The V end lost 4 bases, the J end lost 0 bases, and 7 bases lay between the germline ends. The CDR3 contains 14 residues.

The chain joins TRBV7-2 to TRBJ1-4; a weak D match, TRBD1 (5 bases). Trimming took off 5 bases at V and 10 bases at J, with 14 bases between the two ends. The germline V gene encodes CDR1 SGHTA and CDR2 FQGNSA. The CDR3 has 13 residues. The CDR3 is CASSVREGRKLFF. CDR3 coding DNA: TGTGCCAGCAGCGTTAGAGAGGGACGAAAACTGTTTTTT.

The chain uses TRBV6-2 or TRBV6-3 and TRBJ2-1, with 11 positions matching TRBD2. J was trimmed by 7 bases and V by 2 bases; bases with no gene match: 16. This CDR3 region has 19 residues. The V gene's germline CDR1 is MNHEY and CDR2 SVGEGT. DNA for the CDR3: TGTGCCAGCAGTTACACTCTTGGACTAGCGGGCGTCGGGGGGAATGAGCAGTTCTTC. It specifies CASSYTLGLAGVGGNEQFF.